A single sample is the source of the 12 T cell receptor beta chains below, sequenced in a study of CD8 T cells in Susac syndrome. The RNA, roughly 0.5 to 1 ug, was put through reverse transcription using random hexamers. TCRdb analysed the immunoSEQ multiplex PCR reads with MiXCR anew, one entry per CDR3 protein. The sample shows about 100,000 distinct CDR3 sequences, approximately 95% of them seen only once. Sequenced sample: CD8+ T cells from PBMCs. The receptors shown here come from a human donor with Susac syndrome.

This sequence joins TRBV29-1 and TRBJ1-1; TRBD1 aligns across 7 bases. Germline CDR1 SQVTM, CDR2 ANQGSEA. The CDR3 has 13 amino acids. J lost 1 base, V lost 8 bases, and 7 bases had no gene match. The DNA of the CDR3 is TGCAGCTTCGCCGGGACAGAGAACACTGAAGCTTTCTTT. It specifies CSFAGTENTEAFF.

The rearrangement links TRBV3-1 to TRBJ2-7; no reliable D call. The CDR3 consists of 14 residues. Germline lookup yields CDR1 LGHDT and CDR2 YNNKEL (reference sequence). Trimming shortened V by 0 bases and J by 3 bases, and 9 bases separated the two germline ends. The CDR3 nucleotides read TGTGCCAGCAGCCAAGAATTCAGCGTCTACGAGCAGTACTTC. It encodes CASSQEFSVYEQYF.

The chain links TRBV5-1 to TRBJ2-7, with a weak D call TRBD2 (5 bases). V was shortened by 0 bases and J by 6 bases, with 7 bases between the two germline ends. Germline V gives CDR1 SGHRS, CDR2 YFSETQ. The CDR3 loop spans 12 amino acids. The CDR3 DNA follows: TGCGCCAGCAGCTTGGTTGAGGGCGAGCAGTACTTC. Its translation: CASSLVEGEQYF.

The chain joins TRBV5-1 to TRBJ2-1, with a weak D call TRBD2 (5 bases). Germline V gives CDR1 SGHRS, CDR2 YFSETQ. With 0 bases removed from V and 5 bases from J, the gap between germline ends came to 12 bases. CDR3 size: 15 residues. CDR3 residues: CASSLESSRNNEQFF. CDR3 bases: TGCGCCAGCAGCTTGGAGTCTAGCAGGAACAATGAGCAGTTCTTC.

This sequence joins TRBV3-1 and TRBJ2-3; 7 bases agree with TRBD2. The V gene end was trimmed by 5 bases and the J gene end by 1 base; junction bases not matched to a gene: 6. The CDR3 spans 15 residues. Germline V CDR1 and CDR2: LGHDT, YNNKEL (reference sequence). The CDR3 DNA is TGTGCCAGCAGCGTCGCTCTAGCGGGCACAGATACGCAGTATTTT. Translating gives CASSVALAGTDTQYF.

The chain links TRBV20-1 to TRBJ2-3; TRBD2 is a possible D gene (7 bases). Germline values: CDR1 DFQATT, CDR2 SNEGSKA (reference sequence). This CDR3 is 14 amino acids long. V was clipped by 6 bases and J by 2 bases, with 15 bases between them. The CDR3 sequence: CSAPPGGLTDTQYF. CDR3 coding DNA: TGCAGTGCGCCCCCGGGGGGCCTCACAGATACGCAGTATTTT.

This chain joins TRBV29-1 and TRBJ1-2; D gene ambiguous. Trimming left V 4 bases short and J 8 bases short, with 11 bases between. The CDR3 has 11 residues. The V gene's germline CDR1 is SQVTM and CDR2 ANQGSEA. In DNA form, the CDR3 reads TGCAGCGTTGTTGCGCGTGCGGGCTACACCTTC. The encoded protein is CSVVARAGYTF.

The sample holds one count of this clonotype. The V call is TRBV28, the J call TRBJ1-3, with TRBD1 as a possible D gene (5 bases). CDR3 length: 15 amino acids. V was trimmed by 4 bases and J by 3 bases, leaving 13 bases between them. Germline V lookup: CDR1 MDHEN, CDR2 SYDVKM. CDR3 loop: CASSWGGSGGNTIYF. For the CDR3, the DNA is TGTGCCAGCAGTTGGGGCGGATCGGGTGGAAACACCATATATTTT.

The chain is built from TRBV27 and TRBJ2-1, with D perhaps TRBD1 or TRBD2 (5 bases each). Germline-derived CDR1 and CDR2 are MNHEY and SMNVEV (reference sequence). The CDR3 is 13 amino acids. Trimming cost V 3 bases and J 9 bases, with 12 bases left between them. The CDR3: CASSFTGTPEQFF. As DNA, the CDR3 is TGTGCCAGCAGTTTTACCGGGACGCCTGAGCAGTTCTTC.

V and J are TRBV10-1 and TRBJ1-3, with D possibly TRBD1 on 5 matching bases. This CDR3 is built from 17 residues. Germline V gene lookup returns CDR1 WNHNN and CDR2 SYGVQD (reference sequence). V lost 2 bases to trimming and J lost 4 bases, with 18 bases between them. CDR3 coding DNA: TGCGCCAGCAGTGAGGAACCAGGGTTCGGAAGCGGAAACACCATATATTTT. It yields the protein CASSEEPGFGSGNTIYF.

The chain joins TRBV20-1 to TRBJ2-7, with D tentatively TRBD2 (5 bases). The CDR3 is 15 amino acids. Trimming pared 5 bases from V and 2 bases from J, leaving 19 bases between. Germline-derived CDR1 and CDR2 are DFQATT and SNEGSKA (reference sequence). This chain's CDR3 is CSALDYPGMTYEQYF. The CDR3 DNA reads TGCAGTGCTTTAGACTACCCCGGGATGACCTACGAGCAGTACTTC.

The V call is TRBV12-3 or TRBV12-4, the J call TRBJ2-3; 8 nucleotides match TRBD2. The junction had 19 bases not matched to a gene; V was cut back by 5 bases and J by 3 bases. This CDR3 contains 19 residues. CDR3 in DNA: TGTGCCAGCAGTACGATGGGGTGGGGAAAGCGGGAGCATACAGATACGCAGTATTTT. This translates into CASSTMGWGKREHTDTQYF.